What follows are 12 T cell receptor beta chains derived from one specimen sequenced in a study of graft-versus-host responses after intestinal transplantation. Sequencing used immunoSEQ multiplex PCR; TCRdb keeps in-frame clones, though not all of them. Counted here are roughly 11,000 clones, 70% to 75% occurring once; the ten biggest clones make up approximately 4.3%. Processing released intraepithelial and lamina propria lymphocytes from the graft tissue. Sample: ileum tissue, taken about 150 days after intestinal transplantation. The receptor source for this set is a human patient who received an intestinal transplant, so some T cells may come from the graft donor.

In this sample, this clone turned up a few times. J is TRBJ2-5 and V is TRBV11-2, with D possibly TRBD2 on 5 matching bases. CDR3 length: 13 residues. In germline, CDR1 is SGHAT, CDR2 FQNNGV. Deletions cut 5 bases from V and 9 bases from J, with 16 bases between. CDR3 in amino acids: CASSHGNVEAQYF. The DNA for the CDR3 is TGTGCCAGCAGCCACGGTAATGTGGAGGCCCAGTACTTC.

This clone has more than one count but fewer than ten. The DNA of the CDR3 is TGTGCCAGCAGCGTAGAGGCTAGCTCCTATAATTCACCCCTCCACTTT. Translating gives CASSVEASSYNSPLHF. The V gene is TRBV9, the J gene TRBJ1-6; D is undetermined. The CDR3 loop spans 16 amino acids. Deletions cut 0 bases from V and 0 bases from J, with 7 bases between. In germline, CDR1 is SGDLS, CDR2 YYNGEE.

In this sample, this clone is medium-sized (0.01 to 0.1%). Sequence at one end of the junction differs from germline and may be a read error. The chain is built from TRBV9 and TRBJ1-2; D is unclear. In germline, CDR1 is SGDLS, CDR2 YYNGEE. CDR3 length: 14 residues. CDR3 sequence (DNA): TGTGCCAGCAGCGTAGTGGCAGCGAACTATGGCCACACCTTC. Amino acids: CASSVVAANYGHTF.

The gene calls are TRBV28 and TRBJ2-7, with a tentative D call TRBD1 (6 bases). Trimming removed 5 bases at V and 3 bases at J, with 20 bases between. Germline V gives CDR1 MDHEN, CDR2 SYDVKM. CDR3 size: 16 residues. CDR3 in DNA: TGTGCCAGCAGTCCGTCCAGGGGCGCAGGGAACTACGAGCAGTACTTC. This gives the protein CASSPSRGAGNYEQYF.

J is TRBJ2-1 and V is TRBV10-3; 14 nucleotides match TRBD2. This CDR3 comprises 15 residues. Germline V CDR1 and CDR2: ENHRY, SYGVKD. V was pared by 7 bases and J by 8 bases, with 7 bases of the junction left unmatched. CDR3 region: CAITPTSGGAYEQFF. CDR3 sequence (DNA): TGTGCCATCACCCCGACTAGCGGGGGGGCATATGAGCAGTTCTTC.

This clone was seen once. The CDR3 DNA reads as TGTGCCAGCAGTTTCGCCCTAGGGCGGGAGGGCAATGAGCAGTTCTTC. Translated, it gives CASSFALGREGNEQFF. The chain uses TRBV27 and TRBJ2-1, with 9 nucleotides matching TRBD2. This CDR3 region has 16 residues. With 3 bases clipped from V and 6 bases from J, the junction kept 9 bases outside the gene matches. CDR1 is MNHEY and CDR2 is SMNVEV in the germline V gene (reference sequence).

The V gene is TRBV14, the J gene TRBJ2-2; the match to TRBD1 covers 8 bases. Germline CDR1 is SGHDN and CDR2 is FVKESK. CDR3 size: 15 residues. V lost 6 bases to trimming and J lost 1 base; unmatched junction nucleotides: 4. CDR3 in DNA: TGTGCCAGCAGACGAGGACAGGGGAACACCGGGGAGCTGTTTTTT. Translation: CASRRGQGNTGELFF. The full variable domain, completed using reference TRBV14 and TRBJ2-2, is EAGVTQFPSHSVIEKGQTVTLRCDPISGHDNLYWYRRVMGKEIKFLLHFVKESKQDESGMPNNRFLAERTGGTYSTLKVQPAELEDSGVYFCASRRGQGNTGELFFGEGSRLTVL.

This clone was picked up a small number of times. The chain couples TRBV7-8 to TRBJ2-3, with TRBD2 identical over 7 bases. CDR1 and CDR2 from the germline V gene are SGHVS and FQNEAQ. The V segment lost 5 bases and the J segment 6 bases; nucleotides outside the gene matches: 8. This CDR3 has 14 residues. DNA of the CDR3: TGTGCCAGCAGCCAGGGACTAACCGAGGATACGCAGTATTTT. The encoded protein is CASSQGLTEDTQYF.

This clone was detected a few times. The chain has TRBV18 and TRBJ2-7, with D possibly being TRBD2 (6 bases). This CDR3 contains 12 residues. CDR1 and CDR2 from the germline V gene are KGHSH and LQKENI. Trimming cost V 6 bases and J 4 bases, with 10 bases left between them. The CDR3: CASSPGEYEQYF. The CDR3 coding sequence is TGTGCCAGCTCCCCGGGGGAGTACGAGCAGTACTTC. Based on the CDR3 plus reference TRBV18 and TRBJ2-7, the full variable domain is NAGVMQNPRHLVRRRGQEARLRCSPMKGHSHVYWYRQLPEEGLKFMVYLQKENIIDESGMPKERFSAEFPKEGPSILRIQQVVRGDSAAYFCASSPGEYEQYFGPGTRLTVT.

The chain carries TRBV2 and TRBJ2-7, with D maybe TRBD1 (6 bases). The germline V and J ends were trimmed by 8 bases and 2 bases, with 10 bases remaining between them. Per germline, CDR1 SNHLY and CDR2 FYNNEI. The CDR3 runs to 12 residues. The CDR3 sequence: CASVGGAYEQYF. Written as DNA, the CDR3 is TGTGCCAGCGTAGGGGGTGCCTACGAGCAGTACTTC.

The chain joins TRBV15 to TRBJ2-3; 8 positions match TRBD2. The CDR3 extends over 16 amino acids. Germline CDR1 and CDR2: LNHNV and YYDKDF (reference sequence). V was pared by 4 bases and J by 3 bases, with 9 bases of the junction left unmatched. CDR3 DNA: TGTGCCACCAGCACCGTGCAGCGGGGGATTACAGATACGCAGTATTTT. It translates to CATSTVQRGITDTQYF.

V is TRBV19 and J is TRBJ1-1, with no clear D. Trimming removed 0 bases from V and 6 bases from J, with 14 bases in between. Per germline, CDR1 LNHDA and CDR2 SQIVND (reference sequence). The CDR3 runs to 15 residues. CDR3 in DNA: TGTGCCAGTAGTATAGATGGGAGTGTATCGGCTGAAGCTTTCTTT. It is translated as CASSIDGSVSAEAFF.